This TCR beta chain was sequenced for a study of blood T cell repertoires in COVID-19 (dated by TCRdb to the early 2020s). About the full investigation: Samples covering the acute and convalescent phases of COVID-19 were provided by collaborators in the United States, Italy and Spain. The prospective study material was composed of cDNA or gDNA derived from T cells, B-cell-depleted T cells, or PBMCs. Subjects who had been exposed to COVID-19, were actively infected with it, or had recovered from it provided the deeply sampled blood TCRbeta repertoires that made up the dataset. The repertoires were released in a freely available public database intended as a resource for research on the immune response to SARS-CoV-2. Samples came from the ongoing ImmuneRACE study (first 160 participants) plus 1,254 subjects from 6 global collaborators. Sample metadata almost always included a de-identified subject ID, COVID-19 status, age in years and sex. Where HLA class I and class II types were available, the types were taken from metadata supplied by the sample provider, not from assay-based typing.

CDR1 and CDR2 are read off the germline V gene (reference sequence) as MNHNY and SVGAGI. Trimming removed 4 bases from V and 6 bases from J, leaving 13 bases between the germline ends. Including cysteine and phenylalanine, the CDR3 has 15 amino acids. Only the CDR3 region is kept as DNA, spanning 45 bases read in frame from base 1. For this clone: The antigen this receptor binds is unknown. No base-level quality is on record; no much larger clone is a single base apart.

Findings and caveats that apply to the study as a whole: How much clinical and demographic metadata was included differed by source and by participant, and the metadata was provided uncurated.

TCRbeta CDR3 regions were amplified from genomic DNA by means of the immunoSEQ Assay, a bias-controlled multiplex PCR. Regarding the original processing steps: Within the assay, amplification of reference gene primers was used to estimate how many nucleated cells each sample contained. To quantify the absolute abundance of each unique TCRbeta CDR3 rearrangement, sequence reads were collapsed and filtered. Productive Simpson clonality was computed per sample as the square root of Simpson's diversity index over productive rearrangements. In its TCRdb copy, this immuneACCESS table keeps in-frame sequences only and misses some clones. Where compared with another copy, unresolved V genes explain less than half of these, and the others have no known cause. V, J and clone size are those of that table, while D and trimming were read from the DNA. In this sample the table shows 150,000 to 200,000 clones, 70% to 90% of which occur a single time. Roughly a fifth of the sample rests with the top ten.

The collaborating institutions used their own protocols to collect whole blood in K2EDTA tubes. For TCRbeta analysis, collaborators shipped samples as frozen whole blood, isolated PBMCs, or DNA extracted from either of those sample types. Recombination connected TRBV6-6 to TRBJ1-6; matching of 5 bases hints at TRBD1 as the D gene. The sequencing input was peripheral blood. The source of this sequence is a man aged 55 to 70 with active or convalescent COVID-19. The CDR3 region: CASSLGQGGNSPLHF. At the DNA level, the sequence is TGTGCCAGCAGTTTGGGCCAGGGAGGTAATTCACCCCTCCACTTT.